A single sample gave rise to the 27 T cell receptor beta chains below, sequenced in a study of cytomegalovirus exposure and HLA in healthy donors. The PCR made use of 60 Vbeta and 13 Jbeta primers. TCRdb's copy holds only in-frame clones and misses some; the assay was immunoSEQ multiplex PCR. The table shows 72,000 or so clones, with roughly four fifths occurring only once. Sequenced sample: PBMCs. The receptor source for this set is a woman aged 25 to 39 in good health and CMV-seropositive.

V usage is TRBV7-8 and J usage is TRBJ1-2; no clear D gene. CDR3 length: 14 residues. V dropped 1 base and J dropped 4 bases, with 10 bases sitting between them. From germline, CDR1 is SGHVS and CDR2 FQNEAQ. Written as DNA, the CDR3 is TGTGCCAGCAGCTTAGGAGTCGTCGTCTATGGCTACACCTTC. It codes for CASSLGVVVYGYTF.

V is TRBV10-2 and J is TRBJ2-1, with 9 nucleotides matching TRBD1. The trim removed 5 bases at V and 8 bases at J, leaving 10 bases unmatched. Germline values: CDR1 WSHSY, CDR2 SAAADI. This CDR3 is 15 amino acids long. The CDR3 spells CASSSPGQGVDEQFF. Here the CDR3 DNA reads TGCGCCAGCAGTTCACCGGGACAGGGTGTCGATGAGCAGTTCTTC.

The chain recombines TRBV18 with TRBJ2-1; possibly TRBD2 for D (6 bases). There are 16 residues in the CDR3. The ends were cut back, 3 bases at V and 9 bases at J, with 21 bases in the middle. CDR1 is KGHSH and CDR2 is LQKENI in the germline V gene. CDR3 loop: CASSPRLSRGDGEQFF. The DNA of the CDR3 is TGTGCCAGCTCACCCCGACTAAGCCGCGGGGACGGTGAGCAGTTCTTC.

This chain joins TRBV13 and TRBJ2-2; possibly TRBD2 for D (5 bases). This CDR3 is built from 14 residues. V was clipped by 5 bases and J by 1 base, with 8 bases between them. The germline CDR1 and CDR2 sequences are PRHDT and FYEKMQ (reference sequence). The CDR3 DNA is TGTGCCAGCAGCCCCGGGAAGAACACCGGGGAGCTGTTTTTT. This translates into CASSPGKNTGELFF.

The V and J genes are TRBV1 and TRBJ2-1; the table calls TRBD2, which could not be checked here. TRBV1 is labeled a pseudogene. The CDR3 is 15 amino acids. CDR3 protein: CTSSQPRDYYNEQFF. The CDR3 bases are TGCACCAGCAGCCAACCCCGGGACTATTACAATGAGCAGTTCTTC.

J is TRBJ1-6 and V is TRBV6-1; D gene uncertain. Trimming cost V 0 bases and J 0 bases, with 15 bases left between them. Germline-derived CDR1 and CDR2 are MNHNS and SASEGT. The CDR3 runs to 19 residues. The CDR3 region is CASSEAGLEANSYNSPLHF. The DNA for the CDR3 is TGTGCCAGCAGTGAAGCGGGGTTGGAGGCGAACTCCTATAATTCACCCCTCCACTTT.

The rearrangement uses TRBV19 and TRBJ2-1; 7 nucleotides agree with TRBD1. The CDR3 is 16 amino acids. The junction had 6 bases not matched to a gene; V was cut back by 2 bases and J by 2 bases. Germline lookup yields CDR1 LNHDA and CDR2 SQIVND (reference sequence). CDR3 sequence (DNA): TGTGCCAGTAGTATAAGGGACAGTCTAACCTACAATGAGCAGTTCTTC. Its protein product is CASSIRDSLTYNEQFF.

The CDR3 sequence: CSVKTGGPNQPQHF. The CDR3 nucleotides are TGCAGCGTCAAGACAGGGGGACCCAATCAGCCCCAGCATTTT. The chain is built from TRBV29-1 and TRBJ1-5, with 9 bases fitting TRBD1. V lost 6 bases, J lost 3 bases, and 6 bases stayed unmatched. Germline CDR1 and CDR2: SQVTM and ANQGSEA. The CDR3 spans 14 residues. The full variable domain, completed using reference TRBV29-1 and TRBJ1-5, is SAVISQKPSRDICQRGTSLTIQCQVDSQVTMMFWYRQQPGQSLTLIATANQGSEATYESGFVIDKFPISRPNLTFSTLTVSNMSPEDSSIYLCSVKTGGPNQPQHFGDGTRLSIL.

The chain combines TRBV5-1 with TRBJ2-1, with 12 bases matching TRBD2. Germline CDR1 reads SGHRS; CDR2 reads YFSETQ. The ends lost 4 bases at V and 9 bases at J; junction bases unmatched: 8. The CDR3 contains 15 residues. CDR3 protein: CASSIRLAGAGEQFF. For the CDR3, the DNA is TGCGCCAGCAGCATACGACTAGCGGGAGCCGGTGAGCAGTTCTTC.

The genes are TRBV18 and TRBJ2-2, with D possibly TRBD2 on 5 matching bases. Germline values: CDR1 KGHSH, CDR2 LQKENI. The CDR3 loop spans 16 amino acids. Trimming stripped 3 bases from V and 2 bases from J, with 13 bases between. CDR3 protein: CASSPLPGKNTGELFF. The CDR3 DNA reads TGTGCCAGCTCACCGCTCCCCGGGAAAAACACCGGGGAGCTGTTTTTT.

The CDR3 region has the DNA TGTGCCAGCAGCTCCAGGGTTGAGAACACTGAAGCTTTCTTT. Its translation: CASSSRVENTEAFF. This chain links TRBV11-2 with TRBJ1-1; D may be TRBD1 (5 bases). The V and J ends lost 4 bases and 1 base respectively, with 10 bases between them. There are 14 residues in the CDR3. The germline gives CDR1 SGHAT, CDR2 FQNNGV.

CDR3 nucleotides: TGTGCCAGCAGTTTTGGGACAGGGGGGTGGGACACCGGGGAGCTGTTTTTT. It codes for CASSFGTGGWDTGELFF. The chain employs TRBV28 and TRBJ2-2; TRBD1 matches at 11 bases. V lost 3 bases, J lost 3 bases, and 6 bases stayed unmatched. Germline CDR1 reads MDHEN; CDR2 reads SYDVKM. The CDR3 is 17 amino acids.

The chain employs TRBV28 and TRBJ1-5; a weak D match, TRBD1 (6 bases). V lost 5 bases to trimming and J lost 2 bases, with 16 bases between them. Germline values: CDR1 MDHEN, CDR2 SYDVKM. This CDR3 has 16 amino acids. The CDR3 protein is CASSPGAGSGNQPQHF. CDR3 bases: TGTGCCAGCAGTCCAGGGGCGGGTAGTGGCAATCAGCCCCAGCATTTT.

The rearrangement joins TRBV7-9 to TRBJ1-2; D call uncertain. Germline CDR1 is SEHNR and CDR2 is FQNEAQ (reference sequence). V was shortened by 1 base and J by 4 bases, with 4 bases between the two germline ends. CDR3 length: 12 residues. CDR3: CASSLDSYGYTF. CDR3 nucleotide sequence: TGTGCCAGCAGCTTAGACAGCTATGGCTACACCTTC.

This chain uses TRBV11-1 with TRBJ2-1, with 10 bases aligning to TRBD2. Germline V gene lookup returns CDR1 SGHAT and CDR2 FQDESV (reference sequence). This CDR3 spans 15 amino acids. V was pared by 2 bases and J by 7 bases, with 5 bases of the junction left unmatched. The CDR3 bases are TGTGCCAGCAGCTTAAGGCCAGCGGGAGGGAATGAGCAGTTCTTC. Protein product: CASSLRPAGGNEQFF.

This clone ranks as large. V usage is TRBV5-1 and J usage is TRBJ1-4, with a tentative D call TRBD1 (5 bases). This CDR3 is 15 amino acids long. V was clipped by 1 base and J by 8 bases, with 15 bases between them. Germline V gene lookup returns CDR1 SGHRS and CDR2 YFSETQ. The CDR3 spells CASSLRTNQAEKLFF. The CDR3 DNA reads TGCGCCAGCAGCTTGAGGACAAATCAGGCCGAAAAACTGTTTTTT.

This clone was picked up many times. V is TRBV19 and J is TRBJ2-6; 11 bases map to TRBD1. Trimming cost V 2 bases and J 2 bases; bases outside gene matches: 2. The CDR3 has 17 amino acids. CDR1 and CDR2 from the germline V gene are LNHDA and SQIVND (reference sequence). The CDR3 here is CASSIRGQGAGANVLTF. CDR3 nucleotides: TGTGCCAGTAGTATAAGGGGACAGGGGGCTGGGGCCAACGTCCTGACTTTC.

The genes are TRBV7-3 and TRBJ2-3; 10 bases agree with TRBD2. Germline V gene lookup returns CDR1 SGHTA and CDR2 FQGTGA. This CDR3 contains 17 residues. V was clipped by 4 bases and J by 3 bases; unmatched bases: 10. Written as DNA, the CDR3 is TGTGCCAGCAGCTCTGACATAGCGGGAGGTGTAACAGATACGCAGTATTTT. The encoded protein is CASSSDIAGGVTDTQYF.

J is TRBJ2-1 and V is TRBV19; no clear D. Germline CDR1 reads LNHDA; CDR2 reads SQIVND (reference sequence). V lost 3 bases, J lost 4 bases, and 16 bases lay in between. This CDR3 comprises 16 residues. CDR3: CASSIIGQSLYNEQFF. As DNA, the CDR3 is TGTGCCAGTAGTATTATTGGTCAATCCCTATACAATGAGCAGTTCTTC.

The V call is TRBV28, the J call TRBJ1-1; D remains ambiguous. Per the germline V gene, CDR1 is MDHEN and CDR2 is SYDVKM. The CDR3 totals 12 residues. Trimming took 1 base from V and 4 from J, leaving 4 bases between them. This CDR3 is CASSLSSTEAFF. As DNA, the CDR3 is TGTGCCAGCAGTTTATCCTCCACTGAAGCTTTCTTT.

The chain joins TRBV30 to TRBJ1-1; weak D call: TRBD1 (5 bases). Trimming left V 6 bases short and J 4 bases short, with 18 bases between. Germline CDR1 GTSNPN, CDR2 SVGIG (reference sequence). The CDR3 covers 14 residues. CDR3 sequence reads: CACSQGGDGTEAFF. Here the CDR3 DNA reads TGTGCCTGTTCTCAGGGTGGGGATGGCACTGAAGCTTTCTTT.

The chain employs TRBV29-1 and TRBJ2-1; 9 bases are a match to TRBD1. Germline CDR1 SQVTM, CDR2 ANQGSEA. J lost 8 bases, V lost 7 bases, and 6 bases had no gene match. The CDR3 has 12 residues. The CDR3 DNA reads as TGCAGCGCCGGACAGGGGATCCATGAGCAGTTCTTC. Translation: CSAGQGIHEQFF.

V usage is TRBV7-8 and J usage is TRBJ2-2; D remains unclear. The V and J ends lost 2 bases and 5 bases respectively, with 6 bases between them. CDR3 length: 13 residues. From germline, CDR1 is SGHVS and CDR2 FQNEAQ. The CDR3 protein is CASSLIETGELFF. The CDR3 region has the DNA TGTGCCAGCAGCTTAATAGAGACCGGGGAGCTGTTTTTT.

This clone has more than one count but fewer than ten. J is TRBJ1-1 and V is TRBV5-6; unclear D gene. The CDR3 is made up of 13 amino acids. The germline V gene has CDR1 SGHDT and CDR2 YYEEEE. V was pared by 4 bases and J by 0 bases, with 7 bases between. The CDR3 protein is CASSQLMNTEAFF. In DNA form, the CDR3 reads TGTGCCAGCAGCCAACTCATGAACACTGAAGCTTTCTTT.

The chain links TRBV27 to TRBJ2-7; weak D call: TRBD2 (6 bases). The V end was cut by 7 bases, the J end by 2 bases, with 21 bases between. The CDR3 has 16 residues. Germline V gene lookup returns CDR1 MNHEY and CDR2 SMNVEV (reference sequence). CDR3 region: CASTGNRPGGTYEQYF. DNA of the CDR3: TGTGCCAGCACTGGGAATCGGCCAGGCGGGACCTACGAGCAGTACTTC.

The chain couples TRBV4-2 to TRBJ2-5; 9 bases agree with TRBD2. The germline V gene has CDR1 LGHNA and CDR2 YNFKEQ. The length of the CDR3 is 16 residues. The J segment lost 5 bases and the V segment lost 0 bases, leaving 7 bases of the junction unmatched. The CDR3 here is CASSQESLAGLETQYF. CDR3 coding DNA: TGTGCCAGCAGCCAAGAAAGTCTAGCGGGATTGGAGACCCAGTACTTC.

The V gene is TRBV30, the J gene TRBJ1-3; D might be TRBD1 (6 bases). The CDR3 covers 17 residues. V shed 0 bases and J shed 1 base, with 16 bases lying between them. Per the germline V gene, CDR1 is GTSNPN and CDR2 is SVGIG (reference sequence). The CDR3 DNA reads TGTGCCTGGAGTGTAGTCTTGGGGGCACTTTCTGGAAACACCATATATTTT. This encodes CAWSVVLGALSGNTIYF.